This T cell receptor beta chain was sequenced during a study of T cells in Graves' hyperthyroidism and ophthalmopathy (dated by TCRdb to between 2018 and 2020). For the wider study: To identify TCR V-J signatures that set the groups apart, the researchers used a discovery cohort of 100 patients, made up of under 50 with Graves' ophthalmopathy and about 60 with stable Graves' hyperthyroidism. Prospective prediction of ophthalmopathy was tested in an independent validation cohort of 18 hyperthyroidism patients and some 17 patients who later progressed to ophthalmopathy. For training and testing, the 80 to 100 patients in the discovery cohort were randomly divided in a 7:3 ratio. Thyroid tissue and blood T-cell repertoires from six Graves' hyperthyroidism patients were also compared in the study. Following sampling, methimazole starting at 30 mg daily was given to hyperthyroidism patients, and high-dose intravenous methylprednisolone was given to ophthalmopathy patients. The paper reports TCR Vbeta CDR3 sequencing of over 130 peripheral blood samples: 43 ophthalmopathy, roughly 80 hyperthyroidism and some 17 progressor patients.

Amplification of TCR beta CDR3 regions was carried out from RNA transcripts. The TCR CDR3 was subjected to a first round of RT-PCR using the HTBI primer set and the Qiagen OneStep RT-PCR kit. The libraries were constructed in a second round of multiplex PCR and then size-selected and purified. Sequencing of the libraries was done on an Illumina HiSeq2000 using paired-end 100 bp reads. On the authors' methods: SOAPnuke was used to process the raw data, with reads discarded if the reads contained adapters or uncalled bases, had a mean Phred below 15, or lacked an exact constant-primer or identifier match. High-quality paired reads were merged with COPE v1.2.5, and unique nucleotide sequences were defined as clonotypes. MiTCR v1.1 was used to align the clonotypes against IMGT TRBV, TRBD and TRBJ reference segments. The analysis included only V-J combinations with a frequency above 0.0001, which together covered over 98% of the repertoires. The TCS score was defined as the ratio of F50 (clonal expansion) to E x V (chaos), calculated using BLOSUM62-based TCRdist between CDR3 peptides within each V-J. Welch's t-statistics and random forest reduced 500 to 650 V-J features to 10 to 15, which were used in a naive Bayes classifier (R e1071). Thyroid-blood repertoire similarity was quantified with the Morisita-Horn index. TCRdb's own reprocessing of the public reads used fastp at Q25 and MiXCR and kept productive beta chains. Each CDR3 protein gets just one entry, which takes the most common genes and DNA from the rows behind it. These V and J calls are TCRdb output, not the study's own analysis. The sample table shows 480,000 or so distinct CDR3 sequences, and around 43% are seen once. About two fifths of the sample lies in the top ten.

Broader findings and caveats from the paper: In validation, the model predicted progression to ophthalmopathy with approximately 71% sensitivity and less than 80% specificity, a median of 6.5 months before onset. A 13 V-J signature model separated ophthalmopathy from stable hyperthyroidism, with 87.88% sensitivity and 81.08% specificity in cross-validation and 80%/75% in testing. Sample size was not statistically predetermined, and investigators were not blinded to group allocation. Blood samples also contained most of the expanded thyroid clonotypes (frequency above 0.001), which suggests that blood repertoires may reflect thyroid immune responses.

Points on this clonotype: The target of this receptor is not known. Base qualities were left out, and no much larger clone turns up one base away.

The study excluded patients with uncontrolled infections, other autoimmune diseases, pregnancy or lactation. Diagnoses relied on clinical symptoms, serum thyroxine and TRAb, thyroid ultrasound and orbital computed tomography. Total RNA was extracted using Trizol reagent, and RNA quality was assessed on an Agilent 2100 Bioanalyzer. V gives up 6 bases and J gives up 3 bases, and the segment between their germline ends measures 12 bases. CDR1 and CDR2 were assigned from the germline V gene (reference sequence) as SEHNR and FQNEAQ. Taken from cysteine to phenylalanine, the CDR3 has 13 residues. Left in the record is the CDR3 DNA by itself, 39 bases read in frame from the first base.

The specimen sequenced was peripheral blood or thyroid tissue (not recorded which). The sequence is built from TRBV7-9 and TRBJ2-7; no D gene call is confident. The receptor was derived from an adult woman with Graves' disease, either hyperthyroidism or ophthalmopathy (not recorded which). This receptor has the CDR3 CASRLRPGYEQYF. The DNA sequence is given as TGTGCCAGCAGGCTAAGGCCTGGCTACGAGCAGTACTTC.